The entry below describes one T cell receptor (beta chain). No cognate antigen has been identified for it. Base qualities are not provided; no much larger clone lies one nucleotide away. The sample originates from a study of shared clonotypes between healthy human individuals (dated by TCRdb to 2020 to 2021). A note on the overall study: The cohort included a few men and a couple of women between 18 and 49 years of age. For each donor, CD4 naive and CD4 memory were each given three plates, CD8 naive was given two plates, and CD8 memory was given one plate. The study deeply sequenced blood TCR repertoires of about 5 healthy adults to estimate repertoire size and the extent of clonotype sharing between individuals. Different laboratories and diverse techniques were used to prepare libraries and sequence TCR repertoires, to increase sequencing depth and limit assay-specific biases. Each donor's leukapheresis produced roughly between roughly 0.9 and 8.9 billion PBMCs. Overall study outcomes, separate from this receptor: Higher generation probabilities were observed for clonotypes shared by all four sorted-subset donors than for non-shared clonotypes. The small number of donors limited the genetic and exposure-history diversity represented. Across a few donors, approximately 4.6% of naive CD4, 3.5% of naive CD8, around 2.5% of memory CD4, and 0.4% to 0.45% of memory CD8 clonotypes were shared. Sampling was restricted to blood, and TCR repertoires in tissue are likely to differ from TCR repertoires in blood. Estimated clonotype richness was generally larger for naive than for memory subsets. Pairwise subsampling indicated that sequencing depth was expected to affect the degree of clonotype sharing among donors. Even with the large sequencing depth, rarefaction of the sorted-subset datasets indicated that sequencing was incomplete.

Healthy HIV-negative adults with no recently reported acute infections or vaccinations were included as donors. Only Caucasian adults living in Nashville, Tennessee, USA were represented among the donors. CD4+ T cells were enriched by magnetic negative selection; naive cells were then positively selected on CD45RA, and the negative fraction formed the memory subset. Blood was obtained by leukapheresis, after which PBMCs were separated by Ficoll-Histopaque density gradient centrifugation and cryopreserved in liquid nitrogen vapor phase. Purity and quantity of every magnetically sorted T cell population were checked by analytical flow cytometry. Each sorted fraction had its genomic DNA isolated and then quantified by UV absorbance on a Nanodrop 2000c. V is reduced by 8 bases and J by 2 bases, leaving a spacing of 6 bases between them. Counted from cysteine to phenylalanine, this CDR3 has 11 amino acids. Only the CDR3 DNA stays, 33 bases, in frame from base 1. The germline V gene specifies MDHEN as CDR1 and SYDVKM as CDR2.

TCR CDR3 regions were amplified from genomic DNA by multiplex PCR using the deep immunoSEQ assay. For each cell subset, the extracted genomic DNA was distributed evenly across all wells of several immunoSEQ 96-well plates, and each plate served as one replicate. For sorted subsets, each replicate PCR was loaded with approximately 0.2 ug genomic DNA, equivalent to some 31,000 T cell genomes. Purified libraries were measured with a Qubit 3.0 fluorometer, size-checked on a Bioanalyzer 2100, and measured again with the KAPA Library Quantification kit. A separate single-read 150-cycle Illumina NextSeq 550 flow cell was used to sequence each immunoSEQ 96-well plate. The paper's processing steps were these. Because only junctional sequences without quality scores were contained in the immunoSEQ output, filtering matching that applied to full-length reads could not be performed. To assign V/J genes and CDR3, sequences were annotated against IMGT germline references using PyIR, a Python wrapper for IgBLAST v1.9. Any read was removed if the V/J assignment was weak (E-value above 1e-6), the CDR3 was missing, or the read contained stop codons, out-of-frame junctions, or ambiguous translated residues. A V3J clonotype was defined by an identical inferred V gene, J gene, and CDR3 amino acid sequence. Percentage overlap between repertoires was calculated by dividing the number of shared unique clonotypes by the size of the smaller repertoire. Three approaches were used to assess repertoire richness: RTK rarefaction, the Chao1 estimator, and Recon v2.1 estimates of unobserved clonotypes. Generation probabilities for all TCRbeta clonotypes obtained by the gDNA method from a handful of donors were computed using OLGA. TCRdb mirrors the immuneACCESS table, restricted to in-frame sequences. Some clones are absent from its copies; in checked studies, under half trace to an unresolved V gene, and the reason for the others is unknown. V and J calls and clone size are copied from that table; D and trimming were computed from the DNA. This sample lists millions of clones; over 85% were detected once. The ten most abundant clones make up about 0.13% of the sample.

The sequencing sample was made of naive CD4+ T cells sorted from blood. Read against the paper, the sample's cell subset or site label means: CD45RA+ positively selected. This TCR was recovered from a man in his late teens or twenties in good health. The chain employs TRBV28 and TRBJ1-2, with the D segment identity uncertain. DNA sequence: TGTGCCAGCCTCCGGAACTATGGCTACACCTTC. Translated, it reads CASLRNYGYTF.